The subject of this entry is one TCR beta chain. Antigen unknown. The sample belongs to a study of vaccination effects on CD4 cells after COVID-19. Background on the study: From two convalescent patients, samples were taken 16 days and one week before vaccination.

CD4+ T cells specific for antigen were expanded with viral peptide pools by the ViraFEST assay before sequencing. Following 10 days of culture, CD4+ T cells were isolated. The person's infection with SARS-CoV-2, confirmed by PCR, took place between March and December 2020. This CDR3 spans 21 amino acids. Germline V gives CDR1 MGHRA, CDR2 YSYEKL. The V and J ends lost 0 bases and 0 bases respectively, with 24 bases between them. Sequencing was performed with immunoSEQ multiplex PCR; in TCRdb, only in-frame clones are kept and a portion is missing. The data hold around 53,000 clones, with 75% to 85% observed a single time.

Sequencing used CD4+ T cells from PBMCs cultured with HIV peptides, obtained before COVID-19 vaccination. Subset denoted: HIV-1 Nef peptide pool negative control/reference culture. The sequence derives from a human donor who had a prior SARS-CoV-2 infection. V gene TRBV4-1 combines with J gene TRBJ1-5; maybe TRBD1 (5 bases). In DNA form, the CDR3 reads TGCGCCAGCAGCCAAGAAGACTGGCGGGGGAGTGGGGGATATAGCAATCAGCCCCAGCATTTT. Translated, it gives CASSQEDWRGSGGYSNQPQHF.